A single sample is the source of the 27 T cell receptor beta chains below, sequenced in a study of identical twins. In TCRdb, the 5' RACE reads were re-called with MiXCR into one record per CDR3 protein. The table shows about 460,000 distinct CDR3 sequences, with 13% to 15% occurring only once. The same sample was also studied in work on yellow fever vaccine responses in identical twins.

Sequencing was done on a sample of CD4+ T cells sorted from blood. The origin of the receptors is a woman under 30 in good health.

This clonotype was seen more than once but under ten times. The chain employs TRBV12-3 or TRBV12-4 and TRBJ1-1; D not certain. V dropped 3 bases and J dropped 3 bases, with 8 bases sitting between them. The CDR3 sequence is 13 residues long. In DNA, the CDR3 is TGTGCCAGCAGTTTCAAGGGAGACACTGAAGCTTTCTTT. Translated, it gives CASSFKGDTEAFF.

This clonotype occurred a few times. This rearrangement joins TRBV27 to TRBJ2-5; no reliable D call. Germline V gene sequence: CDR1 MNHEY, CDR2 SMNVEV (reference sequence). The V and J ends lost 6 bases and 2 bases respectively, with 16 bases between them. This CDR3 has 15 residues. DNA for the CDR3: TGTGCCAGCAGGGCCGCACGGACGGAACAAGAGACCCAGTACTTC. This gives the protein CASRAARTEQETQYF.

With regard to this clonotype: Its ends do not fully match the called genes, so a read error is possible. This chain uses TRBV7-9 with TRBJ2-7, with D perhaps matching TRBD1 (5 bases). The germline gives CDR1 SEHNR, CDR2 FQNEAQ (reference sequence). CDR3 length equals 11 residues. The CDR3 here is CASSLANLQEF. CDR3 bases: TGTGCCAGCAGCTTAGCCAATTTACAGGAATTC.

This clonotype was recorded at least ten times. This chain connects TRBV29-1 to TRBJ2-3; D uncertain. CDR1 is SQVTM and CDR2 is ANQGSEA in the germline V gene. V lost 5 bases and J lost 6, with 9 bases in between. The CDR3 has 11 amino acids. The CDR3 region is CSVPRQDTQYF. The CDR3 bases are TGCAGCGTTCCACGGCAGGATACGCAGTATTTT.

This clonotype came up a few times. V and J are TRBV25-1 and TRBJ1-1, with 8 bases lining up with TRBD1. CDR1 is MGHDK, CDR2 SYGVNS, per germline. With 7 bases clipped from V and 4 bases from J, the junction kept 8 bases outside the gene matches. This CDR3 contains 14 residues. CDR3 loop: CASTIGTGGTEAFF. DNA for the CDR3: TGTGCCAGCACCATCGGGACAGGAGGCACTGAAGCTTTCTTT.

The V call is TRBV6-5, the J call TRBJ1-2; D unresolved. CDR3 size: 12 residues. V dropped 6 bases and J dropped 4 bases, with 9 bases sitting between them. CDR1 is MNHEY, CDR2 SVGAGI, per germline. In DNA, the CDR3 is TGTGCCAGCAGACGGACGGGCTATGGCTACACCTTC. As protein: CASRRTGYGYTF.

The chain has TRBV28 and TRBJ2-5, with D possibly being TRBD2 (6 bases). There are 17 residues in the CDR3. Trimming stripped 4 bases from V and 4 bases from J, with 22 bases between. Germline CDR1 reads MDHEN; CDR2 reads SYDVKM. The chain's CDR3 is CASSSPSGGRYLETQYF. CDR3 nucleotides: TGTGCCAGCAGTTCCCCCTCCGGGGGAAGGTATTTAGAGACCCAGTACTTC.

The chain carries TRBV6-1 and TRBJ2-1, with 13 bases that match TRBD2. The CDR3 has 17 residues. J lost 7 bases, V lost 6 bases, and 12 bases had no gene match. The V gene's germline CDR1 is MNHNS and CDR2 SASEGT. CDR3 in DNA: TGTGCCAGCAGCCCCAACCCCGGACTAGCGGGAGAAAATGAGCAGTTCTTC. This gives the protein CASSPNPGLAGENEQFF.

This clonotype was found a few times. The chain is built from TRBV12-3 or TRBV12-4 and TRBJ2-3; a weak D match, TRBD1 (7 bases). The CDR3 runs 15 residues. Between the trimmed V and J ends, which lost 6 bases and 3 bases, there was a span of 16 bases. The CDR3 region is CASSSEGAGTDTQYF. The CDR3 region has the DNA TGTGCCAGCAGCTCGGAGGGGGCCGGGACAGATACGCAGTATTTT.

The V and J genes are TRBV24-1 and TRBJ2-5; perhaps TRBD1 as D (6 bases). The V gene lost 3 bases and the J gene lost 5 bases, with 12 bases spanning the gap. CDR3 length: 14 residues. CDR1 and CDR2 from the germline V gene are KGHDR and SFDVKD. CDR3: CATSDETGTETQYF. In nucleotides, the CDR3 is TGTGCCACCAGTGATGAAACAGGGACGGAGACCCAGTACTTC.

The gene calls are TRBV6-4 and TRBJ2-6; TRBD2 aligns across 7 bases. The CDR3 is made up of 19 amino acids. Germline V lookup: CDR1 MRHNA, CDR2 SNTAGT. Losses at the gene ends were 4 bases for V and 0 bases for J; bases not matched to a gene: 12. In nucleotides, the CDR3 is TGTGCCAGCAGTGCTCCAGCGGGGTCCTCCAGCTCTGGGGCCAACGTCCTGACTTTC. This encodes CASSAPAGSSSSGANVLTF.

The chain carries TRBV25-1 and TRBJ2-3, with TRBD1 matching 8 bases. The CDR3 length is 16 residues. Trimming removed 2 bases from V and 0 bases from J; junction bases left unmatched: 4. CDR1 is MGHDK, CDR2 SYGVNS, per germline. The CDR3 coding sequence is TGTGCCAGCAGTGAAGGGCAGGGGGCTAGCACAGATACGCAGTATTTT. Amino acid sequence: CASSEGQGASTDTQYF.

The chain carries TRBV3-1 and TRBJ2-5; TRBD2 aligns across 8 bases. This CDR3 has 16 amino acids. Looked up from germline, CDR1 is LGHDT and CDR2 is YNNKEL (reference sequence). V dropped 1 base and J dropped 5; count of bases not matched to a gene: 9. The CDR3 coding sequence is TGTGCCAGCAGCCAAGCCGGACTAGCCCCTCGCGAGACCCAGTACTTC. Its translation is CASSQAGLAPRETQYF.

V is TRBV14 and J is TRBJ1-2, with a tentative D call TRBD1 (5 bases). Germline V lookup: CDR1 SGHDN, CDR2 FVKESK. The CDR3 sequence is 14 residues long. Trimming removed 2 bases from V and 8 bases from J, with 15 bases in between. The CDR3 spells CASSQFLGEYGYTF. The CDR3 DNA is TGTGCCAGCAGCCAATTTCTAGGGGAGTACGGCTACACCTTC.

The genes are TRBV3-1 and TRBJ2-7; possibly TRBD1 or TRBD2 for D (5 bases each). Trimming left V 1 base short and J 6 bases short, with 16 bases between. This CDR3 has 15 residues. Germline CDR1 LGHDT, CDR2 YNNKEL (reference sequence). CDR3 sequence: CASSQGPGTVTEQYF. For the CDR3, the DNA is TGTGCCAGCAGCCAAGGCCCAGGGACGGTGACCGAGCAGTACTTC.

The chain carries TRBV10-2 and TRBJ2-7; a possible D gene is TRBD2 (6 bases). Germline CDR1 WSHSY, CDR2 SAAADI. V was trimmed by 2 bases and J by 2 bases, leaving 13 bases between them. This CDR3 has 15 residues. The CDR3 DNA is TGCGCCAGCAGTGAGGGAAGCGGAGGGGCCTACGAGCAGTACTTC. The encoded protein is CASSEGSGGAYEQYF.

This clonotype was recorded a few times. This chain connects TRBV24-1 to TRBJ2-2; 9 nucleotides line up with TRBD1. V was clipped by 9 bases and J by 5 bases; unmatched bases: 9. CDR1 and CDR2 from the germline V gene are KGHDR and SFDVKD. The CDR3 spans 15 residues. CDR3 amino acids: CATLGTGKGTGELFF. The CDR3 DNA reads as TGTGCCACCCTCGGGACAGGGAAGGGGACCGGGGAGCTGTTTTTT.

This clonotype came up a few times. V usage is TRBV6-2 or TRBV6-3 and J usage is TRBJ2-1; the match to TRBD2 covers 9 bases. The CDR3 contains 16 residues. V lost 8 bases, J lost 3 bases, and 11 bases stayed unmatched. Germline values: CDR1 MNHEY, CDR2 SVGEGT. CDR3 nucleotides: TGTGCCAGCGGCCTCCGGGCTAGCGGGATCTACAATGAGCAGTTCTTC. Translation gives CASGLRASGIYNEQFF.

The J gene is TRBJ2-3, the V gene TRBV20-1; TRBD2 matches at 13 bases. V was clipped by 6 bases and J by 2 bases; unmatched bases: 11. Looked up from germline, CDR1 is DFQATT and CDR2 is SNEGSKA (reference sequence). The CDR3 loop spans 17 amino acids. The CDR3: CSAEGPGLAGNTDTQYF. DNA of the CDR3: TGCAGTGCAGAAGGGCCGGGACTAGCGGGAAACACAGATACGCAGTATTTT.

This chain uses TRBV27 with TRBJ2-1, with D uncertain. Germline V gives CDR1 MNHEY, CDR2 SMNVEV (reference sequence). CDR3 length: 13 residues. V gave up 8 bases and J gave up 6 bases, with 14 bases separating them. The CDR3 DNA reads TGTGCCAGCTCCCGAGGAGTAACCAATGAGCAGTTCTTC. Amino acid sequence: CASSRGVTNEQFF.

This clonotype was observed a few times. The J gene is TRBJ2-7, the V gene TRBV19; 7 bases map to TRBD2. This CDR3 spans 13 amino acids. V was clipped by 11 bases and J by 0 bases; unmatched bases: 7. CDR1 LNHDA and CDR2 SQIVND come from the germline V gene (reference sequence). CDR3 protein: CAVSSGFSYEQYF. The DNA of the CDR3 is TGTGCCGTCTCTAGCGGTTTCTCCTACGAGCAGTACTTC.

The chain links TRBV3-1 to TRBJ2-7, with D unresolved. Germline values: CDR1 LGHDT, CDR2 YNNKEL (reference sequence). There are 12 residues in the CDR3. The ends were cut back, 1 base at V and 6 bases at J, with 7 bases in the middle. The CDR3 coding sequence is TGTGCCAGCAGCCAAGGGATGGGCGAGCAGTACTTC. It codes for CASSQGMGEQYF.

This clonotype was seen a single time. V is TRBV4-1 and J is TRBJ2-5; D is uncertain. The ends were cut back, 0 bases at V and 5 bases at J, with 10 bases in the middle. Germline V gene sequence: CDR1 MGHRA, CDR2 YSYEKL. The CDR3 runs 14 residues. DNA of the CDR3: TGCGCCAGCAGCCAAGATTACTTCTGGGAGACCCAGTACTTC. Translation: CASSQDYFWETQYF.

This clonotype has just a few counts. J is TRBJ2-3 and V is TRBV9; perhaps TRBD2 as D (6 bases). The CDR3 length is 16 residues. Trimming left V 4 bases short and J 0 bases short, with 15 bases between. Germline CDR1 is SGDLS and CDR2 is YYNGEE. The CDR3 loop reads CASSPRGSASTDTQYF. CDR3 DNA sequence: TGTGCCAGCAGCCCCCGGGGGAGCGCTAGCACAGATACGCAGTATTTT.

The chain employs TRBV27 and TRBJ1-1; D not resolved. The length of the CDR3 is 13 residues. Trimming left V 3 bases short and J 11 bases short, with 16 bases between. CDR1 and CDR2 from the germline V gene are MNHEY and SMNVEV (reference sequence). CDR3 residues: CASSFNMKGRAFF. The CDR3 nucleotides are TGTGCCAGCAGTTTTAATATGAAGGGTCGGGCTTTCTTT.

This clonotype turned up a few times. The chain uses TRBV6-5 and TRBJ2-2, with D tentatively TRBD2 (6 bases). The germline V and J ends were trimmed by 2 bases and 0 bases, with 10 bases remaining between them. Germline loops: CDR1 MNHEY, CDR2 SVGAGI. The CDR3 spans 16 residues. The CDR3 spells CASSYPGTANTGELFF. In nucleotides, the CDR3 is TGTGCCAGCAGTTACCCGGGGACTGCGAACACCGGGGAGCTGTTTTTT.

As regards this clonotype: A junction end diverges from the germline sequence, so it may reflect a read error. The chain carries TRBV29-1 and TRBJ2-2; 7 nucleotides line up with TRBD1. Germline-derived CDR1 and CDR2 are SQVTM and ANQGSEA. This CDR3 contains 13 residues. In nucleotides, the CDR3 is TGCAGCGTAGGGACAGCGAACACCGGGGTGCTGTTTTTT. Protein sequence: CSVGTANTGVLFF.